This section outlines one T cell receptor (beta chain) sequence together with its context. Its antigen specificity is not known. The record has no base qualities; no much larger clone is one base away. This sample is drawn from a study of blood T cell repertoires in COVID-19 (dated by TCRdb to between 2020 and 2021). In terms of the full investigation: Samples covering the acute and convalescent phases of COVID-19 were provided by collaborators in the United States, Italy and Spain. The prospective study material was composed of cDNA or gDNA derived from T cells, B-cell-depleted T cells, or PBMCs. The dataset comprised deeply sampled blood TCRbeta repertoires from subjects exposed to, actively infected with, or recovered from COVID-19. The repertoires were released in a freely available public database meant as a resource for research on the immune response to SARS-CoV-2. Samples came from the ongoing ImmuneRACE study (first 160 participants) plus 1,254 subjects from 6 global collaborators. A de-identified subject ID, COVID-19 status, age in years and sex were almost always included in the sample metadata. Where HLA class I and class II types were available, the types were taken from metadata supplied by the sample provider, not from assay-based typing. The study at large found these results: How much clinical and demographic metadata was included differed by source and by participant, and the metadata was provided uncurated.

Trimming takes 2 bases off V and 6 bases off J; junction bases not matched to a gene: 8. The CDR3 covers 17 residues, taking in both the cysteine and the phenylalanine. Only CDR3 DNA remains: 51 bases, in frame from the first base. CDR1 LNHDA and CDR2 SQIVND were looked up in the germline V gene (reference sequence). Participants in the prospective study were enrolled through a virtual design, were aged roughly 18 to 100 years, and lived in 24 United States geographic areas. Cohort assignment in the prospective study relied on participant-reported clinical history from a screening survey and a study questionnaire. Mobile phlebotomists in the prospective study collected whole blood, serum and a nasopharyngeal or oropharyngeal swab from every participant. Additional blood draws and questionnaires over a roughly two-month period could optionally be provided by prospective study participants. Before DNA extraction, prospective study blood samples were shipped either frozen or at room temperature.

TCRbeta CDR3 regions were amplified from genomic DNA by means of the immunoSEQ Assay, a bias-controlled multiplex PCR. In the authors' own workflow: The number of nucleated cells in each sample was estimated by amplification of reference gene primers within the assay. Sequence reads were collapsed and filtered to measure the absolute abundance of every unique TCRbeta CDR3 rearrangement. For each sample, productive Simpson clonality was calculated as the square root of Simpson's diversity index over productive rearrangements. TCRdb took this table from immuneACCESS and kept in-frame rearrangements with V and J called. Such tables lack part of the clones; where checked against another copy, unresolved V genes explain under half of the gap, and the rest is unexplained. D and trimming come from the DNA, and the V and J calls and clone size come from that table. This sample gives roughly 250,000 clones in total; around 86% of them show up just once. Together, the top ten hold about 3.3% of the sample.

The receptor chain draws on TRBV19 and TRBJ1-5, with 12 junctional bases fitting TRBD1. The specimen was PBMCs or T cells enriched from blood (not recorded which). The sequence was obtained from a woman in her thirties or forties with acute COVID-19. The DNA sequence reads TGTGCCAGTAGTATATGGGAGGGGACAGGGGGCGGTCAGCCCCAGCATTTT. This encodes CASSIWEGTGGGQPQHF.